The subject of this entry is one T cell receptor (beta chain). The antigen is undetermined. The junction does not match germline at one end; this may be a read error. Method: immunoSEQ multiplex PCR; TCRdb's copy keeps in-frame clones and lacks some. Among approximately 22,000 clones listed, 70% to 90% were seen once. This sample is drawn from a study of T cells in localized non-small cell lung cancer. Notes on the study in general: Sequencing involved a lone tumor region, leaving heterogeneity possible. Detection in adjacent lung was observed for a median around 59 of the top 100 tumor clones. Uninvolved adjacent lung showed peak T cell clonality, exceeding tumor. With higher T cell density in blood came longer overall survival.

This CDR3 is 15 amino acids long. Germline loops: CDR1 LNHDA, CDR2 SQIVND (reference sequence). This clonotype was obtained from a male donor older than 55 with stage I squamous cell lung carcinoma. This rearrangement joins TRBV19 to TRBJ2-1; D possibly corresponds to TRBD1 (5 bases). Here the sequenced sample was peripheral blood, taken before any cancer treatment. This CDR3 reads CASSSRESGYDEQFF. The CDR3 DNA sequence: TGTGCCAGTAGCTCCAGGGAATCAGGCTACGATGAGCAGTTCTTC.